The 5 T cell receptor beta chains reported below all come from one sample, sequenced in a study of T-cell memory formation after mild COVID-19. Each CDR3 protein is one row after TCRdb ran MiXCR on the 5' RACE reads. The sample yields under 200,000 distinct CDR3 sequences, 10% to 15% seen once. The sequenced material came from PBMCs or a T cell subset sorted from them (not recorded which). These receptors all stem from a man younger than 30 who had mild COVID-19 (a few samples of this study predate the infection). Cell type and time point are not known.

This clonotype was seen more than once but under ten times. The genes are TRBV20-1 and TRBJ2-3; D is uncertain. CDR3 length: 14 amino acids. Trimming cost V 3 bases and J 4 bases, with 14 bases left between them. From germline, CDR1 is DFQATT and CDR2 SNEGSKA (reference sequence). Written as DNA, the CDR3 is TGCAGTGCTAGGCTCGGGCCATGGGCAGATACGCAGTATTTT. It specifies CSARLGPWADTQYF.

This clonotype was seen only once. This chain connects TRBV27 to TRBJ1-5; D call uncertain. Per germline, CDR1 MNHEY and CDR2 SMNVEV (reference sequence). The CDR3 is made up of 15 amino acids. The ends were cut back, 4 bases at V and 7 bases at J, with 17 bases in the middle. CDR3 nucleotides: TGTGCCAGCAGTTCCCGGGTTGGGGATGGACAGCCCCAGCATTTT. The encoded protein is CASSSRVGDGQPQHF.

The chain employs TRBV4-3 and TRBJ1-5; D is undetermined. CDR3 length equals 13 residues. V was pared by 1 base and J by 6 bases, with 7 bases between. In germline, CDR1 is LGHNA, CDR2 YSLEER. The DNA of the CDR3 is TGCGCCAGCAGCCAAGGGTGGGGTCAGCCCCAGCATTTT. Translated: CASSQGWGQPQHF.

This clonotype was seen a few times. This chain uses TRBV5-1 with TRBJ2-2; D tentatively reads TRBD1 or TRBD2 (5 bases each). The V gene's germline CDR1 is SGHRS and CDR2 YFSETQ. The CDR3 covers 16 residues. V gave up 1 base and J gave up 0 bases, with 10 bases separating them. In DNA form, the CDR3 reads TGCGCCAGCAGCTTGCCGGGACCAGCGAACACCGGGGAGCTGTTTTTT. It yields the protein CASSLPGPANTGELFF.

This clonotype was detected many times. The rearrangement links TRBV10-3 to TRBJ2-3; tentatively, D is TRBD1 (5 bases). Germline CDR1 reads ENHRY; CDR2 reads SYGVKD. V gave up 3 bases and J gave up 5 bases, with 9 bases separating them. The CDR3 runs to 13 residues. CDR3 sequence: CAISDFRGDTQYF. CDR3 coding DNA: TGTGCCATCAGTGATTTTAGGGGAGATACGCAGTATTTT.